The source of this T cell receptor (beta chain) is a study of blood T cells in healthy people across ages. V dropped 6 bases and J dropped 2 bases, with 20 bases sitting between them. This CDR3 has 16 residues. CDR1 is MDHEN and CDR2 is SYDVKM in the germline V gene. A sample-barcoded 5' primer and a J-beta primer mix were used in a second PCR of roughly 7 to 11 cycles. TCRdb ran MiXCR on the 5' RACE reads and lists one entry per CDR3 protein. The sample gives hundreds of thousands of distinct CDR3 sequences, roughly 26% of which show up once; approximately 29% is in the top ten. Whole-study findings and limits: Older age went with lower TCR beta diversity per million T cells, in a roughly linear way. TCR beta diversity correlated strongly with naive T cell percentage. More naive CD4+ cells and higher diversity were found in long-lived than in aged donors.

This clonotype came up a few times. Its antigen remains unknown. The sequence came from a woman in her sixties or seventies in good health. What was sequenced was blood. The chain has TRBV28 and TRBJ2-7, with TRBD1 as a possible D gene (5 bases). The CDR3 loop reads CASSLTGPGQAYEQYF. The CDR3 coding sequence is TGTGCCAGCAGCCTCACCGGCCCTGGACAAGCCTACGAGCAGTACTTC.